The 28 T cell receptor beta chains below were found in one sample sequenced in a study of CD8 T cells in ankylosing spondylitis. For these receptors, no antigen is known. Study-level findings and limits: Seemingly distinctive of ankylosing spondylitis blood was a TCR beta motif formed by eight highly homologous variants.

TCRdb re-analysed the 5' RACE reads in MiXCR, keeping a single row per CDR3 protein. Of roughly 670,000 distinct CDR3 sequences listed, 15% to 20% are singletons. The sequencing input was blood, either unsorted or a sorted T cell fraction (not recorded which). The receptor source for this set is a male donor with ankylosing spondylitis.

The V call is TRBV7-9, the J call TRBJ1-1; 8 positions match TRBD1. CDR1 is SEHNR, CDR2 FQNEAQ, per germline (reference sequence). This CDR3 is 14 amino acids long. V lost 5 bases to trimming and J lost 7 bases; unmatched junction nucleotides: 9. The CDR3 protein is CASSPPGTGREAFF. In nucleotides, the CDR3 is TGTGCCAGCAGCCCCCCTGGGACAGGACGTGAAGCTTTCTTT. Supplemented by reference TRBV7-9 and TRBJ1-1, the full variable domain reads DTGVSQNPRHKITKRGQNVTFRCDPISEHNRLYWYRQTLGQGPEFLTYFQNEAQLEKSRLLSDRFSAERPKGSFSTLEIQRTEQGDSAMYLCASSPPGTGREAFFGQGTRLTVV.

A few counts support this clonotype. The gene calls are TRBV7-9 and TRBJ1-4, with 8 positions matching TRBD1. The CDR3 is 17 amino acids. The trim removed 4 bases at V and 0 bases at J, leaving 7 bases unmatched. Germline V lookup: CDR1 SEHNR, CDR2 FQNEAQ (reference sequence). The CDR3 spells CASSSTGTGATNEKLFF. The CDR3 bases are TGTGCCAGCAGCTCCACGGGGACAGGTGCAACTAATGAAAAACTGTTTTTT.

The genes are TRBV12-3 or TRBV12-4 and TRBJ1-2; D gene unclear. The CDR3 length is 13 residues. Trimming took off 8 bases at V and 4 bases at J, with 14 bases between the two ends. CDR3: CASSLEVFYGYTF. The CDR3 DNA reads TGTGCCAGCTCGTTGGAGGTCTTCTATGGCTACACCTTC.

V is TRBV4-2 and J is TRBJ2-2; TRBD2 matches at 12 bases. The CDR3 is 20 residues long. Germline trimming cut 1 base from V and 1 base from J; bases unmatched to any gene: 10. CDR1 is LGHNA, CDR2 YNFKEQ, per germline. The CDR3 is CASSQGFRLAGGQNTGELFF. The CDR3 nucleotides read TGTGCCAGCAGCCAAGGGTTTAGGCTAGCGGGAGGGCAGAACACCGGGGAGCTGTTTTTT.

This clonotype turned up a few times. The chain carries TRBV29-1 and TRBJ2-1, with D perhaps TRBD1 (6 bases). Germline V gene sequence: CDR1 SQVTM, CDR2 ANQGSEA. This CDR3 contains 13 residues. The ends were cut back, 6 bases at V and 5 bases at J, with 14 bases in the middle. The CDR3 nucleotides read TGCAGCGTCGCCCGGACAGTGGACAATGAGCAGTTCTTC. This translates into CSVARTVDNEQFF.

This clonotype has more than one count but fewer than ten. The gene calls are TRBV12-3 or TRBV12-4 and TRBJ2-2; unclear D gene. The CDR3 has 15 amino acids. Trimming removed 2 bases from V and 7 bases from J, with 14 bases in between. CDR3 coding DNA: TGTGCCAGCAGTTTAAGGGCCTCGGTGGTCGGGGAGCTGTTTTTT. This translates into CASSLRASVVGELFF.

The chain has TRBV7-9 and TRBJ2-7, with D possibly TRBD2 on 6 matching bases. Trimming pared 1 base from V and 3 bases from J, leaving 13 bases between. The CDR3 has 15 residues. Germline lookup yields CDR1 SEHNR and CDR2 FQNEAQ (reference sequence). The CDR3 region is CASSLGGGASYEQYF. CDR3 DNA: TGTGCCAGCAGCTTAGGGGGAGGAGCAAGCTACGAGCAGTACTTC.

The chain has TRBV29-1 and TRBJ2-3; possibly TRBD1 for D (6 bases). The CDR3 loop spans 14 amino acids. Trimming took off 5 bases at V and 3 bases at J, with 15 bases between the two ends. Germline V gives CDR1 SQVTM, CDR2 ANQGSEA. CDR3 DNA sequence: TGCAGCGTTACCCCCAGGGGTCCTACAGATACGCAGTATTTT. It translates to CSVTPRGPTDTQYF.

This clonotype was counted only a few times. J is TRBJ2-7 and V is TRBV4-1; D gene unclear. Looked up from germline, CDR1 is MGHRA and CDR2 is YSYEKL. The V gene lost 5 bases and the J gene lost 3 bases, with 14 bases spanning the gap. The CDR3 has 14 residues. CDR3 amino acids: CASSSTALSYEQYF. For the CDR3, the DNA is TGCGCCAGCAGCTCCACAGCACTAAGCTACGAGCAGTACTTC.

The V and J genes are TRBV29-1 and TRBJ2-7; 7 bases fit TRBD2. The length of the CDR3 is 15 residues. CDR1 is SQVTM and CDR2 is ANQGSEA in the germline V gene. The trim removed 6 bases at V and 0 bases at J, leaving 11 bases unmatched. The CDR3: CSVIYYGGSSYEQYF. CDR3 DNA: TGCAGCGTGATATACTATGGCGGGAGCTCCTACGAGCAGTACTTC.

This clonotype has only a few counts. V gene TRBV29-1 combines with J gene TRBJ2-3, with D perhaps TRBD1 (6 bases). This CDR3 is 14 amino acids long. Between the trimmed V and J ends, which lost 8 bases and 3 bases, there was a span of 18 bases. Germline CDR1 and CDR2: SQVTM and ANQGSEA. CDR3 amino acids: CSSNRDKHTDTQYF. The DNA of the CDR3 is TGCAGCTCAAACCGGGACAAACATACAGATACGCAGTATTTT.

This chain connects TRBV14 to TRBJ2-1; D is possibly TRBD2 (6 bases). Germline lookup yields CDR1 SGHDN and CDR2 FVKESK. The CDR3 spans 15 residues. Trimming stripped 4 bases from V and 4 bases from J, with 14 bases between. DNA for the CDR3: TGTGCCAGCAGCCTCTTTGTGGGACTTTACAATGAGCAGTTCTTC. It yields the protein CASSLFVGLYNEQFF.

The V gene is TRBV18, the J gene TRBJ1-5; the D is unclear. This CDR3 spans 16 amino acids. Germline CDR1 KGHSH, CDR2 LQKENI. The V end lost 1 base, the J end lost 1 base, and 11 bases lay between the germline ends. This CDR3 reads CASSPLPVGSNQPQHF. The CDR3 nucleotides read TGTGCCAGCTCACCACTGCCCGTCGGGAGCAATCAGCCCCAGCATTTT.

This clonotype was counted a few times. This rearrangement joins TRBV7-3 to TRBJ2-1; TRBD2 aligns across 14 bases. Germline CDR1 is SGHTA and CDR2 is FQGTGA. The CDR3 sequence is 18 residues long. Trimming cost V 2 bases and J 3 bases; bases outside gene matches: 6. The CDR3 here is CASSLLPGLAGDYNEQFF. Here the CDR3 DNA reads TGTGCCAGCAGCTTACTACCGGGACTAGCGGGAGACTACAATGAGCAGTTCTTC.

In its sample, this clonotype was seen a few times. J is TRBJ1-2 and V is TRBV12-3 or TRBV12-4; D gene uncertain. There are 13 residues in the CDR3. V lost 3 bases and J 8 bases, leaving 13 bases between the germline ends. CDR3: CASSLRQVVGYTF. For the CDR3, the DNA is TGTGCCAGCAGTTTGCGGCAGGTTGTGGGCTACACCTTC.

This clonotype has ten or more counts. The chain couples TRBV10-2 to TRBJ2-2; 9 bases match TRBD2. This CDR3 contains 14 residues. V gave up 9 bases and J gave up 0 bases; unmatched junction bases: 2. CDR1 is WSHSY and CDR2 is SAAADI in the germline V gene. For the CDR3, the DNA is TGCGCCAGTGGGACTAGCTCGAACACCGGGGAGCTGTTTTTT. Amino acids: CASGTSSNTGELFF.

Here the CDR3 DNA reads TGCAGCGTTGAAGAAGAGGGCTGGGACGCAGAGACCCAGTACTTC. Amino acid sequence: CSVEEEGWDAETQYF. This chain links TRBV29-1 with TRBJ2-5; D tentatively reads TRBD1 or TRBD2 (5 bases each). The CDR3 is 15 residues long. Germline CDR1 is SQVTM and CDR2 is ANQGSEA. The V end lost 0 bases, the J end lost 4 bases, and 15 bases lay between the germline ends.

The chain combines TRBV4-1 with TRBJ2-2, with D hard to call. The germline V gene has CDR1 MGHRA and CDR2 YSYEKL. V lost 0 bases, J lost 1 base, and 12 bases lay in between. The length of the CDR3 is 17 residues. CDR3 bases: TGCGCCAGCAGCCAAGATCCCCTGGCAATGAACACCGGGGAGCTGTTTTTT. It encodes CASSQDPLAMNTGELFF.

The chain combines TRBV9 with TRBJ2-7; D might be TRBD2 (7 bases). The V end was cut by 3 bases, the J end by 0 bases, with 16 bases between. The CDR3 runs 16 residues. Germline V gene data show CDR1 as SGDLS and CDR2 as YYNGEE. Written as DNA, the CDR3 is TGTGCCAGCAGCGGCGGGGGCGAGGGGGTCTCCTACGAGCAGTACTTC. It translates to CASSGGGEGVSYEQYF.

This clonotype appeared a few times. This chain uses TRBV19 with TRBJ2-7, with D uncertain. The length of the CDR3 is 14 residues. The germline CDR1 and CDR2 sequences are LNHDA and SQIVND (reference sequence). V was cut by 4 bases and J by 0 bases, with 10 bases left in between. The CDR3 sequence: CASSTTTGSYEQYF. Written as DNA, the CDR3 is TGTGCCAGTAGTACCACGACTGGCTCCTACGAGCAGTACTTC.

This clonotype was recorded a few times. The rearrangement links TRBV25-1 to TRBJ1-2, with D possibly matching TRBD1 (6 bases). The CDR3 consists of 16 residues. Germline values: CDR1 MGHDK, CDR2 SYGVNS. V shed 0 bases and J shed 3 bases, with 14 bases lying between them. Here the CDR3 DNA reads TGTGCCAGCAGTGAATACGGGGGGCCTCCTTACTATGGCTACACCTTC. Translating it yields CASSEYGGPPYYGYTF.

This clonotype showed up many times. This sequence joins TRBV7-8 and TRBJ1-5, with D possibly being TRBD1 (6 bases). The germline V gene has CDR1 SGHVS and CDR2 FQNEAQ. The CDR3 extends over 17 amino acids. Trimming removed 3 bases at V and 1 base at J, with 16 bases between. CDR3 nucleotide sequence: TGTGCCAGCAGCTTTATACCCGGGACACCAAGCAATCAGCCCCAGCATTTT. This codes for CASSFIPGTPSNQPQHF.

The chain carries TRBV2 and TRBJ1-5; TRBD1 is a possible D gene (6 bases). The CDR3 contains 14 residues. V gave up 3 bases and J gave up 4 bases, with 10 bases separating them. Germline CDR1 reads SNHLY; CDR2 reads FYNNEI. In nucleotides, the CDR3 is TGTGCCAGCAGTGACAACAGGGAAAATCAGCCCCAGCATTTT. Protein product: CASSDNRENQPQHF. The full variable domain, with the rest looked up from reference TRBV2 and TRBJ1-5, is EPEVTQTPSHQVTQMGQEVILRCVPISNHLYFYWYRQILGQKVEFLVSFYNNEISEKSEIFDDQFSVERPDGSNFTLKIRSTKLEDSAMYFCASSDNRENQPQHFGDGTRLSIL.

This chain joins TRBV12-3 or TRBV12-4 and TRBJ1-5; D is unresolved. This CDR3 region has 13 residues. V gave up 3 bases and J gave up 7 bases, with 10 bases separating them. CDR3 nucleotide sequence: TGTGCCAGCAGTTTCTGGGGTTTGCAGCCCCAGCATTTT. Protein product: CASSFWGLQPQHF.

The rearrangement joins TRBV24-1 to TRBJ1-5; D ambiguous. This CDR3 contains 10 residues. With 9 bases removed from V and 11 bases from J, the gap between germline ends came to 10 bases. From germline, CDR1 is KGHDR and CDR2 SFDVKD. DNA of the CDR3: TGTGCCACCGCCAGATCGGCCCAGCATTTT. Its protein is CATARSAQHF.

This clonotype showed up many times. The V call is TRBV24-1, the J call TRBJ2-1; TRBD2 matches 12 bases. With V trimmed by 7 bases and J by 4 bases, 10 bases remained unmatched. CDR1 KGHDR and CDR2 SFDVKD come from the germline V gene. The CDR3 loop spans 17 amino acids. CDR3 residues: CATSSSSGRASYNEQFF. The CDR3 DNA reads TGTGCCACCAGCTCATCTAGCGGGAGGGCCTCATACAATGAGCAGTTCTTC.

This chain links TRBV4-1 with TRBJ2-7; 7 bases fit TRBD2. This CDR3 is built from 17 residues. CDR1 is MGHRA, CDR2 YSYEKL, per germline. J lost 7 bases, V lost 3 bases, and 18 bases had no gene match. The CDR3 DNA is TGCGCCAGCAGCCAGGGTGTAATGCGAAGGGCGGGGGAAGAGCAGTACTTC. This translates into CASSQGVMRRAGEEQYF.

This clonotype was seen a few times. The chain combines TRBV20-1 with TRBJ1-1; D may be TRBD1 (6 bases). Per germline, CDR1 DFQATT and CDR2 SNEGSKA (reference sequence). Trimming shortened V by 6 bases and J by 1 base, and 18 bases separated the two germline ends. The CDR3 is 15 amino acids. The CDR3, as DNA: TGCAGTGCGCCAAGGGGGGGGCCTCGGAACACTGAAGCTTTCTTT. Translated, it gives CSAPRGGPRNTEAFF.